This T cell receptor (beta chain) was sequenced for a study of T cell clonality in common variable immunodeficiency. TCRdb's copy holds only in-frame clones and misses some; the assay was immunoSEQ multiplex PCR. The sample was found to contain roughly 57,000 clones, and every one recurs. This clone was observed many times. The read ends 3 residues shy of where the CDR3 ends; the end is completed using the germline J gene. V was clipped by 2 bases and J by 4 bases, with 18 bases between them. The CDR3 spans 16 residues. Germline CDR1 reads ENHRY; CDR2 reads SYGVKD. The chain joins TRBV10-3 to TRBJ2-7, with a possible D match to TRBD2 (6 bases). The origin of this receptor is a person aged 18-70 years in good health. The sample was peripheral blood mononuclear cells. The CDR3 loop is CAISERGREGNYEQYF. Partial CDR3 DNA: TGTGCCATCAGTGAGCGGGGGAGAGAGGGAAATTACGAG.